This T cell receptor beta chain stems from a study of blood T cell repertoires in COVID-19. Study overall: Samples taken during acute and convalescent COVID-19 were collected in the United States, Italy and Spain. Nucleic acid was either cDNA or gDNA, and it came from T cells, B-cell-depleted T cells, or PBMCs.

Methods used by the authors: Cell counts per sample came from amplifying reference gene primers. Assay: immunoSEQ multiplex PCR; the TCRdb copy retains only in-frame clones and omits some. V and J calls and clone size are copied from that table; D and trimming were computed from the DNA. The sample records roughly 33,000 clones, 85% being singletons. There are 12 residues in the CDR3. In germline, CDR1 is SGDLS, CDR2 YYNGEE. The J segment lost 12 bases and the V segment lost 2 bases, leaving 5 bases of the junction unmatched. What was sequenced was peripheral blood. This chain uses TRBV9 with TRBJ2-1, with 7 bases fitting TRBD1. This TCR came from a human donor with acute or convalescent COVID-19. The donor label of this sample is uncertain. In DNA, the CDR3 is TGTGCCAGCAGCGTCGAGGGACAGAGGCAGTTCTTC. Translated, it gives CASSVEGQRQFF.